Shown below are 14 T cell receptor beta chains from a single sample sequenced in a study of breast tumors, draining lymph nodes, adjacent tissues. In TCRdb, the multiplex PCR reads were re-called with MiXCR into one record per CDR3 protein. There are around 130,000 distinct CDR3 sequences in the sample; approximately 29% occur only once, and roughly 2.3% lies in the top ten. Samples came from axillary lymph nodes draining the breast cancer. Material: axillary lymph node tissue. The receptors shown here come from a female donor with breast cancer. Some clones in this sample may be carry-over from other donors' samples.

This clonotype was observed at least ten times. The chain is built from TRBV7-2 and TRBJ2-7; tentatively, D is TRBD2 (5 bases). Germline loops: CDR1 SGHTA, CDR2 FQGNSA. Deletions cut 1 base from V and 3 bases from J, with 7 bases between. The CDR3 has 13 residues. CDR3 protein: CASSLGELYEQYF. CDR3 nucleotide sequence: TGTGCCAGCAGCTTAGGGGAGCTCTACGAGCAGTACTTC.

The chain carries TRBV27 and TRBJ1-1, with D possibly TRBD1 on 5 matching bases. With 5 bases removed from V and 5 bases from J, the gap between germline ends came to 15 bases. Per the germline V gene, CDR1 is MNHEY and CDR2 is SMNVEV (reference sequence). This CDR3 comprises 14 residues. The CDR3 is CASSPTGVRTEAFF. In DNA, the CDR3 is TGTGCCAGCAGTCCAACGGGGGTAAGGACTGAAGCTTTCTTT.

Remarks on this clonotype: The junction departs from germline at one end; a sequencing error may be responsible. The V call is TRBV29-1, the J call TRBJ2-3; D gene uncertain. Germline V gene lookup returns CDR1 SQVTM and CDR2 ANQGSEA. CDR3 length equals 13 residues. CDR3 amino acids: CSVDFTRSDSQYF. DNA of the CDR3: TGCAGCGTCGACTTTACAAGGTCAGATTCGCAGTATTTT.

There are many counts of this clonotype. CDR3 region: CASSLGAGVTDTQYF. DNA for the CDR3: TGTGCCAGCAGTTTAGGGGCGGGAGTGACAGATACGCAGTATTTT. The V and J genes are TRBV12-3 or TRBV12-4 and TRBJ2-3; 7 nucleotides agree with TRBD2. This CDR3 comprises 15 residues. The ends lost 1 base at V and 3 bases at J; junction bases unmatched: 4.

With regard to this clonotype: One end of the junction is discordant with germline, which a read error may explain. The gene calls are TRBV6-5 and TRBJ2-1; TRBD2 might be the D (6 bases). The length of the CDR3 is 15 residues. Germline CDR1 is MNHEY and CDR2 is SVGAGI. This CDR3 reads CASSHSRGSSDEQFF. CDR3 nucleotides: TGTGCCAGCAGTCACTCGAGAGGGTCTAGCGATGAGCAGTTCTTC.

Of note for this clonotype: A read error may explain this, as a much larger clone is one base away. No conserved phenylalanine or tryptophan ends this CDR3, so it is likely a read error. DNA for the CDR3: TGTGCCAGCAGCTCCCAACAGGGGGCATTCACAGATACGCAGTATCTT. Translating gives CASSSQQGAFTDTQYL. The V gene is TRBV5-4, the J gene TRBJ2-3, with TRBD1 identical over 9 bases. Germline-derived CDR1 and CDR2 are SGHNT and YYREEE (reference sequence). Trimming removed 3 bases from V and 2 bases from J; junction bases left unmatched: 7. The CDR3 length is 16 residues.

This clonotype was seen many times. V is TRBV6-2 or TRBV6-3 and J is TRBJ2-3, with D unclear. The germline V and J ends were trimmed by 0 bases and 3 bases, with 7 bases remaining between them. The CDR3 loop spans 14 amino acids. The germline gives CDR1 MNHEY, CDR2 SVGEGT. CDR3: CASSYSTRTDTQYF. CDR3 bases: TGTGCCAGCAGTTACTCTACCCGGACAGATACGCAGTATTTT.

This clonotype was observed at least ten times. In DNA, the CDR3 is TGTGCCAGCAGTCACGGGGCGGGCACCGGGGAGCTGTTTTTT. It specifies CASSHGAGTGELFF. This sequence joins TRBV6-5 and TRBJ2-2; D tentatively reads TRBD1 or TRBD2 (5 bases each). Between the trimmed V and J ends, which lost 5 bases and 4 bases, there was a span of 11 bases. The length of the CDR3 is 14 residues. The germline gives CDR1 MNHEY, CDR2 SVGAGI.

This clonotype has just a few counts. V and J are TRBV5-4 and TRBJ1-1; 9 bases are a match to TRBD1. Unmatched junction bases numbered 2, after V lost 4 bases and J lost 4 bases. The germline gives CDR1 SGHNT, CDR2 YYREEE (reference sequence). The CDR3 consists of 13 residues. The CDR3 loop reads CASSGTGFTEAFF. CDR3 DNA sequence: TGTGCCAGCAGCGGGACAGGGTTCACTGAAGCTTTCTTT.

Many counts were recorded for this clonotype. This chain joins TRBV25-1 and TRBJ2-1; D unclear. The CDR3 is 16 residues long. Deletions cut 0 bases from V and 1 base from J, with 10 bases between. CDR1 is MGHDK and CDR2 is SYGVNS in the germline V gene. This chain's CDR3 is CASSEYGRVSYNEQFF. CDR3 nucleotide sequence: TGTGCCAGCAGTGAATACGGCCGGGTTTCCTACAATGAGCAGTTCTTC. The entire variable domain, with the rest obtained from reference TRBV25-1 and TRBJ2-1, is as follows: EADIYQTPRYLVIGTGKKITLECSQTMGHDKMYWYQQDPGMELHLIHYSYGVNSTEKGDLSSESTVSRIRTEHFPLTLESARPSHTSQYLCASSEYGRVSYNEQFFGPGTRLTVL.

Comment on this clonotype: This may be a read error, as it is one base from a much larger clone. The CDR3, as DNA: TGTGCCAGCAGCCCCCTGGGGGCTACGCAGTATTTT. Its protein is CASSPLGATQYF. The chain links TRBV5-4 to TRBJ2-3; weak D call: TRBD1 (6 bases). Germline loops: CDR1 SGHNT, CDR2 YYREEE (reference sequence). CDR3 length: 12 residues. The V and J ends lost 4 bases and 8 bases respectively, with 11 bases between them.

Many counts were recorded for this clonotype. The chain employs TRBV20-1 and TRBJ2-1, with D hard to call. The germline gives CDR1 DFQATT, CDR2 SNEGSKA (reference sequence). The V end was cut by 2 bases, the J end by 14 bases, with 13 bases between. The CDR3 is 11 residues long. The CDR3 is CSARNPLVEFF. Written as DNA, the CDR3 is TGCAGTGCTAGAAACCCGCTAGTGGAGTTCTTC.

As to this clonotype: One junction end does not reproduce the germline sequence, and a read error may be involved. CDR3 region: CASSYRPGPTNEKLLF. The CDR3 region has the DNA TGTGCCAGCAGTTACCGCCCTGGTCCAACTAATGAAAAACTGCTTTTT. The V and J genes are TRBV6-5 and TRBJ1-4; D is unclear. Germline values: CDR1 MNHEY, CDR2 SVGAGI. This CDR3 has 16 amino acids.

CDR3 nucleotides: TGTGCCAGCAGCCGAGACAGGGAGTATGAAAAACTGTTTTTT. Translating it yields CASSRDREYEKLFF. V usage is TRBV5-6 and J usage is TRBJ1-4; TRBD1 aligns across 7 bases. The CDR3 length is 14 residues. Germline V gives CDR1 SGHDT, CDR2 YYEEEE. J lost 6 bases, V lost 4 bases, and 6 bases had no gene match. The whole variable domain, remainder taken from reference TRBV5-6 and TRBJ1-4, is DAGVTQSPTHLIKTRGQQVTLRCSPKSGHDTVSWYQQALGQGPQFIFQYYEEEERQRGNFPDRFSGHQFPNYSSELNVNALLLGDSALYLCASSRDREYEKLFFGSGTQLSVL.